These 29 T cell receptor beta chains originate from one sample sequenced in a study of T cells in Graves' hyperthyroidism and ophthalmopathy. TCR beta CDR3 regions were amplified from RNA. HTBI primers were used for first-round RT-PCR of the TCR CDR3. MiXCR was run by TCRdb on the multiplex PCR reads, yielding one entry per CDR3 protein. The profile covers nearly 750,000 distinct CDR3 sequences, with around a third appearing a single time and roughly 30% taken by the ten largest. Sequencing was done on a sample of blood. Receptors originate from a woman in her 40s with Graves' hyperthyroidism.

This clonotype appeared many times. The chain has TRBV6-5 and TRBJ1-2; no definite D call. CDR3 length: 17 residues. V was shortened by 0 bases and J by 2 bases, with 16 bases between the two germline ends. CDR1 MNHEY and CDR2 SVGAGI come from the germline V gene. The CDR3: CASSYSIITGVNYGYTF. The CDR3 DNA reads TGTGCCAGCAGTTACTCGATCATAACGGGCGTCAACTATGGCTACACCTTC.

This clonotype has at least ten counts. V usage is TRBV15 and J usage is TRBJ2-5, with 8 bases fitting TRBD2. This CDR3 spans 15 amino acids. The germline V gene has CDR1 LNHNV and CDR2 YYDKDF (reference sequence). With V trimmed by 5 bases and J by 5 bases, 10 bases remained unmatched. The CDR3 sequence: CATSDPGTRDETQYF. CDR3 DNA: TGTGCCACCAGCGACCCCGGGACTAGGGACGAGACCCAGTACTTC.

This clonotype came up a few times. The chain is built from TRBV6-2 or TRBV6-3 and TRBJ2-5, with D unresolved. Deletions cut 6 bases from V and 0 bases from J, with 8 bases between. CDR1 is MNHEY, CDR2 SVGEGT, per germline. The CDR3 loop spans 13 amino acids. Written as DNA, the CDR3 is TGTGCCAGCAGGTTCAGCAACCAAGAGACCCAGTACTTC. Amino acids: CASRFSNQETQYF.

This clonotype was observed many times. This chain uses TRBV29-1 with TRBJ2-5; TRBD2 is a possible D gene (5 bases). Trimming cost V 3 bases and J 4 bases, with 9 bases left between them. Germline CDR1 is SQVTM and CDR2 is ANQGSEA. There are 12 residues in the CDR3. The CDR3 here is CSVEEDGETQYF. The CDR3 nucleotides read TGCAGCGTTGAGGAGGATGGAGAGACCCAGTACTTC.

Regarding this clonotype: The missing conserved phenylalanine or tryptophan at the end of this CDR3 makes a read error likely. The chain recombines TRBV29-1 with TRBJ2-7, with D perhaps TRBD1 or TRBD2 (6 bases each). CDR3 length: 13 residues. Germline V gene lookup returns CDR1 SQVTM and CDR2 ANQGSEA. V lost 8 bases and J 1 base, leaving 15 bases between the germline ends. The CDR3 coding sequence is TGCAGCAGTTTCGGGGGCTCATCCTACGAGCAGTACCTC. It specifies CSSFGGSSYEQYL.

J is TRBJ2-7 and V is TRBV7-2; D is possibly TRBD1 (5 bases). Germline-derived CDR1 and CDR2 are SGHTA and FQGNSA. Trimming removed 10 bases from V and 2 bases from J, with 18 bases in between. The CDR3 length is 14 residues. CDR3: CAISDGDRAYEQYF. CDR3 bases: TGTGCCATCAGTGATGGTGACAGAGCCTACGAGCAGTACTTC.

This clonotype was counted ten times or more. The chain is built from TRBV24-1 and TRBJ1-2; no clear D gene. The ends were cut back, 6 bases at V and 7 bases at J, with 14 bases in the middle. This CDR3 contains 13 residues. Germline CDR1 KGHDR, CDR2 SFDVKD. This CDR3 is CATSYGVGSGYTF. The CDR3 bases are TGTGCCACCAGTTATGGGGTAGGCTCTGGCTACACCTTC.

This clonotype was counted a single time. The chain employs TRBV19 and TRBJ1-1; TRBD1 is a possible D gene (6 bases). V lost 5 bases and J 3 bases, leaving 22 bases between the germline ends. Germline V lookup: CDR1 LNHDA, CDR2 SQIVND (reference sequence). The CDR3 is 17 amino acids. The CDR3 spells CASSPGLAGGRDTEAFF. In nucleotides, the CDR3 is TGTGCCAGTAGTCCGGGACTAGCGGGGGGGCGAGACACTGAAGCTTTCTTT.

The chain recombines TRBV11-3 with TRBJ1-4; D possibly corresponds to TRBD1 (6 bases). This CDR3 is built from 16 residues. V was trimmed by 4 bases and J by 5 bases, leaving 17 bases between them. Germline V gene lookup returns CDR1 SGHNT and CDR2 YENEEA. CDR3 sequence (DNA): TGTGCCAGCAGCTCACAAACAGGGTGGGGGAATGAAAAACTGTTTTTT. It specifies CASSSQTGWGNEKLFF.

Many counts were recorded for this clonotype. Here the CDR3 DNA reads TGCGCCAGCAGCCCAAGCGACAGGGGGCCCGAGCAGTACTTC. It translates to CASSPSDRGPEQYF. The chain has TRBV4-3 and TRBJ2-7; 10 positions agree with TRBD1. J was trimmed by 6 bases and V by 4 bases; bases with no gene match: 6. The CDR3 loop spans 14 amino acids. CDR1 and CDR2 (germline): LGHNA, YSLEER.

This clonotype was seen ten or more times. The genes are TRBV7-9 and TRBJ2-5; 7 bases line up with TRBD1. Per the germline V gene, CDR1 is SEHNR and CDR2 is FQNEAQ (reference sequence). The V and J ends lost 5 bases and 5 bases, in that order; junction bases with no gene match: 5. CDR3 size: 13 residues. The CDR3 bases are TGTGCCAGCAGCCAAACAGGGGCGGAGACCCAGTACTTC. This gives the protein CASSQTGAETQYF.

On this clonotype itself: A much larger clone lies one base from this, so it may be a read error. Here the CDR3 DNA reads TGTGCCGGCAGTCCCACAGGGGGAGATAATTCACCCCTCCACTTT. Its protein is CAGSPTGGDNSPLHF. V usage is TRBV6-5 and J usage is TRBJ1-6; 8 nucleotides agree with TRBD1. Per germline, CDR1 MNHEY and CDR2 SVGAGI. The CDR3 is 15 residues long.

There are a few counts of this clonotype. The genes are TRBV5-1 and TRBJ2-7; 9 bases align to TRBD2. The CDR3 has 14 residues. CDR1 is SGHRS and CDR2 is YFSETQ in the germline V gene. The V gene end was trimmed by 3 bases and the J gene end by 3 bases; junction bases not matched to a gene: 4. The CDR3 spells CASSWRLADYEQYF. CDR3 nucleotides: TGCGCCAGCAGCTGGCGACTAGCGGACTACGAGCAGTACTTC.

A word on this clonotype: A junction end diverges from the germline sequence, so it may reflect a read error. V gene TRBV7-9 combines with J gene TRBJ1-1, with TRBD1 identical over 7 bases. Germline V CDR1 and CDR2: SEHNR, FQNEAQ (reference sequence). The CDR3 length is 14 residues. The chain's CDR3 is CASSFQQGWTEAYF. CDR3 in DNA: TGTGCCAGCAGCTTTCAACAGGGGTGGACTGAAGCTTACTTT.

The chain employs TRBV19 and TRBJ1-5; possible D gene TRBD1, 5 bases. Deletions cut 5 bases from V and 11 bases from J, with 13 bases between. This CDR3 spans 12 amino acids. Looked up from germline, CDR1 is LNHDA and CDR2 is SQIVND (reference sequence). CDR3 sequence (DNA): TGTGCCAGTAGTTTCCGGGACTGGTCCCAGCATTTT. Residues: CASSFRDWSQHF.

This clonotype appeared a few times. V is TRBV19 and J is TRBJ1-1, with a weak D call TRBD1 (6 bases). The CDR3 covers 14 residues. Germline V gene lookup returns CDR1 LNHDA and CDR2 SQIVND (reference sequence). V was clipped by 3 bases and J by 1 base, with 9 bases between them. The CDR3 nucleotides are TGTGCCAGTAGTATTTCGGGGGCGAACACTGAAGCTTTCTTT. Amino acid sequence: CASSISGANTEAFF.

A few counts support this clonotype. V and J are TRBV6-5 and TRBJ1-2, with 10 bases matching TRBD1. The CDR3 runs 16 residues. The trim removed 2 bases at V and 1 base at J, leaving 4 bases unmatched. Germline lookup yields CDR1 MNHEY and CDR2 SVGAGI. CDR3 bases: TGTGCCAGCAGTTACGTCAGGACAGGGGGTAACTATGGCTACACCTTC. Amino acid sequence: CASSYVRTGGNYGYTF.

This clonotype was observed a handful of times. The rearrangement uses TRBV6-6 and TRBJ2-2; TRBD2 agrees at 9 bases. Germline assignment: CDR1 MNHNY and CDR2 SVGAGI (reference sequence). This CDR3 region has 15 residues. The ends lost 6 bases at V and 4 bases at J; junction bases unmatched: 6. The CDR3 reads CASSGPAGGTGELFF. The CDR3 bases are TGTGCCAGCAGCGGCCCAGCGGGAGGCACCGGGGAGCTGTTTTTT.

As concerns this clonotype: One base away lies a much larger clone, so this may be a sequencing read error. J is TRBJ1-6 and V is TRBV6-5; possible D gene TRBD1, 5 bases. The V and J ends lost 4 bases and 5 bases respectively, with 9 bases between them. This CDR3 region has 14 residues. Germline assignment: CDR1 MNHEY and CDR2 SVGAGI. CDR3 loop: CASSWGRNNSPLHF. The CDR3 DNA is TGTGCCAGCAGTTGGGGACGAAATAATTCACCCCTCCACTTT.

The V gene is TRBV6-5, the J gene TRBJ2-7; TRBD2 is a possible D gene (5 bases). Trimming cost V 4 bases and J 0 bases, with 16 bases left between them. Germline CDR1 is MNHEY and CDR2 is SVGAGI. The CDR3 is 16 residues long. CDR3 residues: CASSLSRAVSSYEQYF. DNA of the CDR3: TGTGCCAGCAGTTTATCGAGGGCGGTATCCTCCTACGAGCAGTACTTC.

This clonotype was seen many times. V is TRBV15 and J is TRBJ1-3; 7 nucleotides match TRBD1. The CDR3 spans 15 residues. V lost 1 base and J lost 0; bases outside the gene matches: 0. From germline, CDR1 is LNHNV and CDR2 YYDKDF (reference sequence). The CDR3 sequence is CATSRGDSSGNTIYF. The CDR3 bases are TGTGCCACCAGCAGAGGGGACAGCTCTGGAAACACCATATATTTT.

In nucleotides, the CDR3 is TGTGCCAGTAGCCAGACAGGTATCACGACTGAAGCTTTCTTT. Translated, it gives CASSQTGITTEAFF. The chain links TRBV19 to TRBJ1-1; a possible D gene is TRBD1 (6 bases). With 6 bases removed from V and 5 bases from J, the gap between germline ends came to 16 bases. There are 14 residues in the CDR3. Germline loops: CDR1 LNHDA, CDR2 SQIVND (reference sequence).

The chain uses TRBV27 and TRBJ1-2, with D maybe TRBD1 (6 bases). Trimming took off 4 bases at V and 4 bases at J, with 22 bases between the two ends. The germline CDR1 and CDR2 sequences are MNHEY and SMNVEV (reference sequence). This CDR3 has 17 amino acids. As DNA, the CDR3 is TGTGCCAGCAGTTCACTCCCGACAGGACAAGCTAGCTATGGCTACACCTTC. Its protein product is CASSSLPTGQASYGYTF.

This clonotype has at least ten counts. This sequence joins TRBV6-1 and TRBJ2-5, with 12 bases identical to TRBD2. V lost 2 bases and J lost 4; bases outside the gene matches: 2. CDR3 size: 15 residues. Germline CDR1 reads MNHNS; CDR2 reads SASEGT. The CDR3 protein is CASSELAGGPETQYF. The CDR3 DNA reads TGTGCCAGCAGTGAACTAGCGGGGGGGCCAGAGACCCAGTACTTC.

This clonotype was seen only a few times. The gene calls are TRBV10-3 and TRBJ2-7; 10 bases are a match to TRBD2. The germline gives CDR1 ENHRY, CDR2 SYGVKD. After removal of 0 bases from V and 5 bases from J, the junction contained 7 bases not matched to a gene. The CDR3 extends over 16 amino acids. CDR3 sequence reads: CAISESGTSGNHEQYF. The CDR3 nucleotides are TGTGCCATCAGTGAGTCAGGTACTAGCGGGAACCACGAGCAGTACTTC.

This clonotype was counted only a few times. The rearrangement joins TRBV7-2 to TRBJ1-6; D uncertain. Germline CDR1 reads SGHTA; CDR2 reads FQGNSA. The CDR3 has 18 residues. The V end was cut by 5 bases, the J end by 0 bases, with 17 bases between. The CDR3 is CASSPVERSDSYNSPLHF. The DNA for the CDR3 is TGTGCCAGCAGCCCCGTTGAACGCTCCGACTCCTATAATTCACCCCTCCACTTT.

The V gene is TRBV5-1, the J gene TRBJ1-1; tentative D call: TRBD1 (5 bases). CDR1 and CDR2 from the germline V gene are SGHRS and YFSETQ. The CDR3 totals 14 residues. V was pared by 2 bases and J by 5 bases, with 13 bases between. The DNA for the CDR3 is TGCGCCAGCAGCTTTAGGCAGGGTGGAACTGAAGCTTTCTTT. Residues: CASSFRQGGTEAFF.

In its sample, this clonotype was seen a few times. The genes are TRBV11-2 and TRBJ1-1; 10 nucleotides line up with TRBD1. CDR1 SGHAT and CDR2 FQNNGV come from the germline V gene. The length of the CDR3 is 17 residues. After removal of 5 bases from V and 1 base from J, the junction contained 10 bases not matched to a gene. CDR3 coding DNA: TGTGCCAGCAGCCTCCATTGGGACAGGGGTGCGAACACTGAAGCTTTCTTT. As protein: CASSLHWDRGANTEAFF.

The V call is TRBV28, the J call TRBJ1-6, with D maybe TRBD1 (5 bases). The CDR3 runs 16 residues. The germline CDR1 and CDR2 sequences are MDHEN and SYDVKM. The ends were cut back, 1 base at V and 5 bases at J, with 12 bases in the middle. The CDR3 DNA sequence: TGTGCCAGCAGTTTATTTTGGACACCAGATAATTCACCCCTCCACTTT. It encodes CASSLFWTPDNSPLHF.